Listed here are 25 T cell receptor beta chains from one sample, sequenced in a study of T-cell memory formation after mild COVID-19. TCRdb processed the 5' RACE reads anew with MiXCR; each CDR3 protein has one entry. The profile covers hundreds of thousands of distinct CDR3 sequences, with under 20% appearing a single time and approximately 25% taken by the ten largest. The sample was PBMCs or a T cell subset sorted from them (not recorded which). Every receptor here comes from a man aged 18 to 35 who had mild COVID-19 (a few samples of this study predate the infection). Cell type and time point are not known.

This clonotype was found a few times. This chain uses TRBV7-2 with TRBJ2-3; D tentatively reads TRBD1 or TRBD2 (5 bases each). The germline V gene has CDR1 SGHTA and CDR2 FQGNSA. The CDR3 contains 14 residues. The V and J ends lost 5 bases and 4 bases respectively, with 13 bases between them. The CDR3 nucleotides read TGTGCCAGCAGCCCGTTCACGGGGCCAGATACGCAGTATTTT. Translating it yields CASSPFTGPDTQYF.

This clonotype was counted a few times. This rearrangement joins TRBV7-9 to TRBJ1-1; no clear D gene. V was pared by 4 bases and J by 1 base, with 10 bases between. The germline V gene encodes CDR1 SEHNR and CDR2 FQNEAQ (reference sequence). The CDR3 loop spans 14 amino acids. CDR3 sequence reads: CASSSGPRNTEAFF. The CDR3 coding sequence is TGTGCCAGCAGCTCCGGACCGAGGAACACTGAAGCTTTCTTT.

CDR3 nucleotide sequence: TGTGCCAGCAGCCCGGCCTCCGGTCGTAAAGAGACCCAGTACTTC. This sequence encodes CASSPASGRKETQYF. V and J are TRBV7-6 and TRBJ2-5; D unresolved. CDR1 and CDR2 (germline): SGHVS, FNYEAQ. The germline V and J ends were trimmed by 5 bases and 3 bases, with 16 bases remaining between them. This CDR3 has 15 residues.

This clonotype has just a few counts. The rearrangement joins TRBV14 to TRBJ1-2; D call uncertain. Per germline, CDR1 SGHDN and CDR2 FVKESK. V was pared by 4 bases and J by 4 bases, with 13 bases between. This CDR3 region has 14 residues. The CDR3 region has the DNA TGTGCCAGCAGCCCGATCCCGCGTGTCTATGGCTACACCTTC. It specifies CASSPIPRVYGYTF.

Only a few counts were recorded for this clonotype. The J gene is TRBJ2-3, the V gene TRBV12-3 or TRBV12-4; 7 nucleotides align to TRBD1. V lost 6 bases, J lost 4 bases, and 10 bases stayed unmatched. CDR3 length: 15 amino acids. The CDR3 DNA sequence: TGTGCCAGCAGCGAGACAGGGCGAACAGCAGATACGCAGTATTTT. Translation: CASSETGRTADTQYF.

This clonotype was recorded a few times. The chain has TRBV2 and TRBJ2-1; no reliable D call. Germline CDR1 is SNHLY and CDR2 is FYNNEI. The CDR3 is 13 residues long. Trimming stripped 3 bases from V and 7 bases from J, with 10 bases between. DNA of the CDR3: TGTGCCAGCAGTGAGGCCAAATTGAATGAGCAGTTCTTC. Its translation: CASSEAKLNEQFF.

The CDR3 coding sequence is TGTGCCAGCAGCCGTAAAGGAGCCTATGGCTACACCTTC. Its translation: CASSRKGAYGYTF. This chain uses TRBV3-1 with TRBJ1-2; D is unclear. Trimming removed 4 bases from V and 4 bases from J, with 10 bases in between. Looked up from germline, CDR1 is LGHDT and CDR2 is YNNKEL (reference sequence). The CDR3 has 13 residues.

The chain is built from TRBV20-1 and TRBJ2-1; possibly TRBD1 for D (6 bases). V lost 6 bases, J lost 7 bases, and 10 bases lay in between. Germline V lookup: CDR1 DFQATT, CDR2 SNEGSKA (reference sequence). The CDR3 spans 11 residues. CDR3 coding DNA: TGCAGTGCCCACAGGGTGAATGAGCAGTTCTTC. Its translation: CSAHRVNEQFF.

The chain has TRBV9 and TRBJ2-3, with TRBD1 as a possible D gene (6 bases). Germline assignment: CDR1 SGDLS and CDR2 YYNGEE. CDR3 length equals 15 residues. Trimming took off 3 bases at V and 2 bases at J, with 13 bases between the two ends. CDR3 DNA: TGTGCCAGCAGCGACCGGGACACCTCCACAGATACGCAGTATTTT. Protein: CASSDRDTSTDTQYF.

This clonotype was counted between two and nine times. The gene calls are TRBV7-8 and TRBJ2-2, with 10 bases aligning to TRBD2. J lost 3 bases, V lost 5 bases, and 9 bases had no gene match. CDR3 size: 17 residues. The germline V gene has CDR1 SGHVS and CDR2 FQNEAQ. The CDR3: CASSERVAGGYTGELFF. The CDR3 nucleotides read TGTGCCAGCAGCGAGAGAGTAGCGGGGGGTTACACCGGGGAGCTGTTTTTT.

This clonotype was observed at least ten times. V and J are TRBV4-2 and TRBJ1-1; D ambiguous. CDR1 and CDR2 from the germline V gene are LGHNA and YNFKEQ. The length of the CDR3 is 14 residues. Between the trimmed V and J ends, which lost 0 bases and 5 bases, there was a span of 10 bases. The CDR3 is CASSQDSTATEAFF. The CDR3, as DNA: TGTGCCAGCAGCCAAGATTCTACTGCTACTGAAGCTTTCTTT.

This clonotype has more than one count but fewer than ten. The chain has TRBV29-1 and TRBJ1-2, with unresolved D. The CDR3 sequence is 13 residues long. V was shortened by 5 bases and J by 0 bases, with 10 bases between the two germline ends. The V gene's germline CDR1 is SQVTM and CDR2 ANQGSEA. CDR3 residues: CSVRNRANYGYTF. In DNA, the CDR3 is TGCAGCGTTCGAAACAGAGCTAACTATGGCTACACCTTC.

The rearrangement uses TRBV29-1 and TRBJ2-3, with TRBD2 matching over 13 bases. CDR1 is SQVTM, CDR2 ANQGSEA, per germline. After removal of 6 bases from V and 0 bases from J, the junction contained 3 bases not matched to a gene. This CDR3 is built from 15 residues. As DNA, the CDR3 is TGCAGCGTGGGGACTAGCGGGGCTAGCACAGATACGCAGTATTTT. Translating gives CSVGTSGASTDTQYF.

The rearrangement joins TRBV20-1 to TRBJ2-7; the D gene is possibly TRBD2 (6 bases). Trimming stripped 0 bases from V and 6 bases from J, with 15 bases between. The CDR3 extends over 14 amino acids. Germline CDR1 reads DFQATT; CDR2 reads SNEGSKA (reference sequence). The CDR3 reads CSARDVFMGGEQYF. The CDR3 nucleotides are TGCAGTGCTAGAGATGTCTTTATGGGGGGCGAGCAGTACTTC.

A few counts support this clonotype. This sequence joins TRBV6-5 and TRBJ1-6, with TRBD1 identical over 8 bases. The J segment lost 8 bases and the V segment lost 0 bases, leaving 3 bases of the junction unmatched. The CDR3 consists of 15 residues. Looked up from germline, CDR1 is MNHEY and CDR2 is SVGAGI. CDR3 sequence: CASSYSQGAYSPLHF. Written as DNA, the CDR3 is TGTGCCAGCAGTTACTCCCAGGGGGCCTATTCACCCCTCCACTTT.

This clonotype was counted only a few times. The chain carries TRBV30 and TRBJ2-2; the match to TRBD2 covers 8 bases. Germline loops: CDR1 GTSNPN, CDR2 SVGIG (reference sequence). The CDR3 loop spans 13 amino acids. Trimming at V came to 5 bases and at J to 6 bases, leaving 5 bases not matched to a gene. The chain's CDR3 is CAWFAGGAGELFF. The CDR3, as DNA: TGTGCCTGGTTTGCCGGGGGGGCCGGGGAGCTGTTTTTT.

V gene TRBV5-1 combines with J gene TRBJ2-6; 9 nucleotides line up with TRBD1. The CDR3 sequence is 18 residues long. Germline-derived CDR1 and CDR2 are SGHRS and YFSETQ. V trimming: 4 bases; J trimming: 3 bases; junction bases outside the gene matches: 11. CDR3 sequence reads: CASSPPLQGAGGANVLTF. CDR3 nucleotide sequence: TGCGCCAGCAGCCCACCGCTACAGGGGGCTGGTGGGGCCAACGTCCTGACTTTC.

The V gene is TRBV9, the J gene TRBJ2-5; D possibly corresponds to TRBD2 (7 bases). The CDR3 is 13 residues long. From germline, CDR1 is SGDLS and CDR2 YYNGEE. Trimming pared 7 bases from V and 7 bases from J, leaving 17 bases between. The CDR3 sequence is CASGQSLASTQYF. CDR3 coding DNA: TGTGCCAGCGGACAGTCACTAGCGTCGACCCAGTACTTC.

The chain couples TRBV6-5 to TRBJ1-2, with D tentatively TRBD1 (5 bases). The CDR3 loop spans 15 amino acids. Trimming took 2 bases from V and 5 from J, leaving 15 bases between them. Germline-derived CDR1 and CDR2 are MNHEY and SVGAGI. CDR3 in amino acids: CASSYAGTLGYGYTF. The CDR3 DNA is TGTGCCAGCAGTTACGCCGGGACCCTCGGGTATGGCTACACCTTC.

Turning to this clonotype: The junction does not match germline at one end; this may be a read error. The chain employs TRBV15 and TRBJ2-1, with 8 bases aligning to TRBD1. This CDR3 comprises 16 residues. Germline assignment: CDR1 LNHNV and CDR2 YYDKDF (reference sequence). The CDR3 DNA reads TGTGCCACCAGCGGAGAGTTGCAGGGGGCACTAGTAAAGCAGTTCTTC. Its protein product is CATSGELQGALVKQFF.

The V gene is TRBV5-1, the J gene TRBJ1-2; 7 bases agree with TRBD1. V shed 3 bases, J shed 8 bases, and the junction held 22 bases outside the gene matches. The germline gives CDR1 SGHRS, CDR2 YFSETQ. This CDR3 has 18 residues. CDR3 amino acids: CASSWRGAGTAVAGGYTF. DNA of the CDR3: TGCGCCAGCAGCTGGCGGGGAGCCGGGACAGCTGTGGCGGGGGGCTACACCTTC.

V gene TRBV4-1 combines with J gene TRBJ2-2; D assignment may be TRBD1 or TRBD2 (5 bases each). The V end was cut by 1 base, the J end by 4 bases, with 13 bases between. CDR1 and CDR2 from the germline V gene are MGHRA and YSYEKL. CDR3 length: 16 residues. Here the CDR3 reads CASSQVGRTSTGELFF. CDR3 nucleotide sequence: TGCGCCAGCAGCCAAGTGGGACGGACCAGCACCGGGGAGCTGTTTTTT.

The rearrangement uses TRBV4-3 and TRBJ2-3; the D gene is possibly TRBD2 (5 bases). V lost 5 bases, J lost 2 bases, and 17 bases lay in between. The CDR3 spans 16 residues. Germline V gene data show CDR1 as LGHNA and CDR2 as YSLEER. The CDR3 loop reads CASSSWEGGITDTQYF. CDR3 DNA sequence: TGCGCCAGCAGCTCGTGGGAAGGAGGAATCACAGATACGCAGTATTTT.

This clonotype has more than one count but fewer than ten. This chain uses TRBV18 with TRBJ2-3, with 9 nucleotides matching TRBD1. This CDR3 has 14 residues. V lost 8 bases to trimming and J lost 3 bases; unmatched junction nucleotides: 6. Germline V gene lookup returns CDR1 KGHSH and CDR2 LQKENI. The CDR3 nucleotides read TGTGCCAGCCCCGGGACAGGGTTAACAGATACGCAGTATTTT. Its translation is CASPGTGLTDTQYF.

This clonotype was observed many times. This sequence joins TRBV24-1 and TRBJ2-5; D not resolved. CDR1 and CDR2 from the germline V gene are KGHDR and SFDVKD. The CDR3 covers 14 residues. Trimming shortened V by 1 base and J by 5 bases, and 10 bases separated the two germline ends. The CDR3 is CATSDFRTVETQYF. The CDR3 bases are TGTGCCACCAGTGATTTCCGGACCGTGGAGACCCAGTACTTC.